The rows below give T cell receptor beta chains drawn from one sample of a study of T cell responses to AZD1222 COVID-19 vaccine. Some clones are missing from TCRdb's copy, which holds only in-frame ones; the method was immunoSEQ multiplex PCR. Here the sample spans roughly 150,000 clones, more than 70% being singletons. The sample here was peripheral blood, taken on day 0 of AZD1222 vaccination. All receptors derive from an adult in good health. Each CDR3 is given with its conserved first and last residue. Fields, in order: J gene, D gene, clone size, V gene, CDR3 DNA, CDR3 protein. The D gene is left open where the match is weak. The size entry is marked missing in some rows and otherwise reads once, few, many or a size class.

TRBJ1-1,-,-,TRBV28,TGTGCCGCCGTTTCGTTTGCTGAAGCTTTCTTT,CAAVSFAEAFF
TRBJ2-1,-,-,TRBV18,TGTGCCAGCTCACCATATCGGGGCAGCTCCTACAATGAGCAGTTCTTC,CASSPYRGSSYNEQFF
TRBJ1-1,-,-,TRBV4-3,TGCGCCAGCAGCCAAGAACATCCGGCCACTGAAGCTTTCTTT,CASSQEHPATEAFF
TRBJ1-5,-,-,TRBV30,TGTGCCTGGAGTCCCGTCGGGACTCAGCCCCAGCATTTT,CAWSPVGTQPQHF
TRBJ1-1,TRBD1,-,TRBV6-5,TGTGCCAGCGGGACAGTATTTGAAGCTTTCTTT,CASGTVFEAFF
TRBJ1-2,-,-,TRBV30,TGTGCCTGGACCCAGGGGTCCTATGGCTACACCTTC,CAWTQGSYGYTF
TRBJ2-1,-,-,TRBV24-1,TGTGCCACCAGTGAGCCAGGACAGAGCTCCTACAATGAGCAGTTCTTC,CATSEPGQSSYNEQFF
TRBJ2-7,-,-,TRBV7-2,TGTGCCAGCAGCGGTTACGGACAACGAGACTACGAGCAGTACTTC,CASSGYGQRDYEQYF
TRBJ1-4,-,few,TRBV5-1,TGCGCCAGCAGCTTGAGGTTATCTAATGAAAAACTGTTTTTT,CASSLRLSNEKLFF
TRBJ1-5,TRBD1,-,TRBV19,TGTGCCAGTAGAAGGACAGGGACGGTTGGGCGGTTGAGTCAGCCCCAGCATTTT,CASRRTGTVGRLSQPQHF
TRBJ2-3,TRBD2,-,TRBV7-2,TGTGCCAGCAGCTCGGGACTAGCGGGGAGTTATACGCAGTATTTT,CASSSGLAGSYTQYF
TRBJ1-1,TRBD1,-,TRBV9,TGTGCCAGCAGCGAAAGGACAGGTGAAGCTTTCTTT,CASSERTGEAFF
TRBJ1-1,-,-,TRBV27,TGTGCCAGCAGTTTATCGAGAGGGGATTCAGCTTTCTTT,CASSLSRGDSAFF
TRBJ1-1,-,-,TRBV10-2,TGCGCCAGCAGGGCATGGGGGGCGTACACTGAAGCTTTCTTT,CASRAWGAYTEAFF
TRBJ2-7,TRBD2,-,TRBV4-2,TGTGCCAGCAGCCAAGATCCGCCTAGCGGGAGGGCATACGAGCAGTACTTC,CASSQDPPSGRAYEQYF
TRBJ1-6,-,-,TRBV5-4,TGTGCCAGCAGCTCTGAGCGGGGCAAGACCCTCCACTTT,CASSSERGKTLHF
TRBJ1-5,-,once,TRBV3-1/TRBV3-2,TGTGCCAGCAGCCAAGGGCCCAGTAGCAATCAGCCCCAGCATTTT,CASSQGPSSNQPQHF
TRBJ2-3,TRBD2,-,TRBV7-8,TGTGCCAGCAGCTTAGATTTCGGAACTAGCGGGAAAACAGATACGCAGTATTTT,CASSLDFGTSGKTDTQYF
TRBJ1-2,-,-,TRBV27,TGTGCCAGTTCGACACGGGGTTCCTATGGCTACACCTTC,CASSTRGSYGYTF
TRBJ2-1,-,-,TRBV19,TGTGCCAGTAGTATAGTCTCCCTACTAGCTTCAGGCTACAATGAGCAGTTCTTC,CASSIVSLLASGYNEQFF
TRBJ1-1,-,-,TRBV5-8,TGTGCCAGCAGCAAGACAGAGACTGAAGCTTTCTTT,CASSKTETEAFF
TRBJ2-4,-,-,TRBV7-8,TGTGCCAGCAGCTTAGAACTAAAAAACATTCAGTACTTC,CASSLELKNIQYF
TRBJ1-4,-,once,TRBV4-2,TGTGCCAGCAGCCTGGAACAGGGCCAAAATGAAAAACTGTTTTTT,CASSLEQGQNEKLFF
TRBJ1-1,-,-,TRBV18,TGTGCCAGCTCACTCCGGGCCGGAGGCCCTGAAGCTTTCTTT,CASSLRAGGPEAFF
TRBJ2-4,-,once,TRBV5-4,TGTGCCAGCAGCCTAGGGACAAACGGGGCCAAAAACATTCAGTACTTC,CASSLGTNGAKNIQYF
TRBJ1-4,-,-,TRBV5-5,TGTGCCAGCAGCTTGGGGACAGACTATAATGAAAAACTGTTTTTT,CASSLGTDYNEKLFF
TRBJ1-4,-,-,TRBV28,TGTGCCAGCAGTTTGGGGGGGATTAATGAAAAACTGTTTTTT,CASSLGGINEKLFF
TRBJ1-2,-,-,TRBV7-2,TGTGCCAGCAGCTTAGACAGGAACGGCTACACCTTC,CASSLDRNGYTF
TRBJ2-6,-,-,TRBV5-5,TGTGCCAGCAGCTTTTCCCAGGCTGGGGCCAACGTCCTGACTTTC,CASSFSQAGANVLTF
TRBJ1-5,-,-,TRBV6-1,TGTGCCAGCAGTGATGAACGATGGGGCAATCAGCCCCAGCATTTT,CASSDERWGNQPQHF
TRBJ2-3,-,-,TRBV7-2,TGTGCCAGCAGCTTCGTAGCGGGCACAGATACGCAGTATTTT,CASSFVAGTDTQYF
TRBJ2-6,-,-,TRBV28,TGTGCCAGCAGTTTAAGCTCACTGTCCTCTGGGGCCAACGTCCTGACTTTC,CASSLSSLSSGANVLTF
TRBJ2-5,-,once,TRBV6-5,TGTGCCAGCAGTCGGACAGAGGGAGAGACCCAGTACTTC,CASSRTEGETQYF
TRBJ2-7,-,-,TRBV7-9,TGTGCCAGCAGCTTAGCGGCAGGGGATAACGAGCAGTACTTC,CASSLAAGDNEQYF
TRBJ1-1,TRBD1,-,TRBV2,TGTGCCGAATCCGGACAGGGGTCGAGGAAAGCTTTCTTT,CAESGQGSRKAFF
TRBJ1-2,-,once,TRBV29-1,TGCAGCGTTGAGTTGGCGGGACAAGATGGGGATGGCTACACCTTC,CSVELAGQDGDGYTF
TRBJ1-4,-,-,TRBV2,TGTGCCAGCAGTGAAGCGCTAAGGGGATGGGAAAAACTGTTTTTT,CASSEALRGWEKLFF
TRBJ2-4,-,-,TRBV5-6,TGTGCCAGCAGCTTGGGGGTAGGCGTTCAGTACTTC,CASSLGVGVQYF
TRBJ2-1,-,-,TRBV7-9,TGTGCCAGCAGCTTCCGACAGTACTCCTACAATGAGCAGTTCTTC,CASSFRQYSYNEQFF
TRBJ2-7,-,once,TRBV5-1,TGCGCCAGCCCTTTTTCGATACAGGGAGGGTCCTCCTACGAGCAGTACTTC,CASPFSIQGGSSYEQYF
TRBJ1-2,TRBD1,-,TRBV28,TGTGCCAGCAGCCCCGAGGACAGGTATGGCTACACCTTC,CASSPEDRYGYTF
TRBJ1-1,-,-,TRBV30,TGTGCCTGGAGTGTACAGGGGAACACTGAAGCTTTCTTT,CAWSVQGNTEAFF
TRBJ1-1,TRBD1,-,TRBV30,TGTGCCTGGACCAGAAACAGGGGCACTGAAGCTTTCTTT,CAWTRNRGTEAFF
TRBJ2-7,-,-,TRBV28,TGTGCCAGCAACCTTTTCGGGGCCAGCTCCTACGAGCAGTACTTC,CASNLFGASSYEQYF
TRBJ1-5,-,-,TRBV28,TGTGCCAGCAGTTTGGCAATTATCGTAGGCAATCAGCCCCAGCATTTT,CASSLAIIVGNQPQHF
TRBJ2-7,TRBD1,many,TRBV25-1,TGTGCCAGCAGTGCCACTCGGACAGGGGGCTCCTACGAGCAGTACTTC,CASSATRTGGSYEQYF
TRBJ2-3,-,-,TRBV5-5,TGTGCCAGCAGCTTGGGTTACACAGATACGCAGTATTTT,CASSLGYTDTQYF
TRBJ2-3,TRBD2,-,TRBV24-1,TGTGCCACCAGTGATGGTCTAATCTGGGGGGGAGGGACAGATACGCAGTATTTT,CATSDGLIWGGGTDTQYF
TRBJ1-1,TRBD1,-,TRBV28,TGTGCCAGCAAATTACCAGGGGGTAACACTGAAGCTTTCTTT,CASKLPGGNTEAFF
TRBJ1-6,-,-,TRBV27,TGTGCCAGCAGTACCTCGGACAGACGCCGTAATTCACCCCTCCACTTT,CASSTSDRRRNSPLHF